Each of the 11 T cell receptor beta chains below was sequenced from the same sample in a study of cytomegalovirus exposure and HLA in healthy donors. The PCR contained 60 Vbeta and 13 Jbeta primers. Using immunoSEQ multiplex PCR, the repertoire was profiled, and TCRdb retains in-frame clones only, with some absent. The sample includes about 130,000 clones, approximately 80% of them seen just once. The sample consisted of PBMCs. Every receptor here comes from a woman aged 18-29 years in good health and CMV-seropositive.

J is TRBJ1-1 and V is TRBV2; D remains unclear. V dropped 7 bases and J dropped 6 bases, with 6 bases sitting between them. This CDR3 comprises 10 residues. Germline V lookup: CDR1 SNHLY, CDR2 FYNNEI. The CDR3 nucleotides are TGTGCCAGCACGTTCGCTGAAGCTTTCTTT. This codes for CASTFAEAFF.

The chain carries TRBV9 and TRBJ2-2; 7 nucleotides agree with TRBD1. Unmatched junction bases numbered 6, after V lost 3 bases and J lost 4 bases. Per the germline V gene, CDR1 is SGDLS and CDR2 is YYNGEE. The CDR3 runs to 15 residues. The CDR3 reads CASSDHDRATGELFF. In DNA, the CDR3 is TGTGCCAGCAGCGACCACGACAGGGCCACCGGGGAGCTGTTTTTT.

The chain carries TRBV21-1 and TRBJ2-7; the table's D call, TRBD2, was not checked against the DNA. TRBV21-1 is a pseudogene segment. This CDR3 contains 16 residues. The CDR3 protein is CASSKATTSGTTEQYF. CDR3 sequence (DNA): TGTGCCAGCAGCAAAGCTACGACTAGTGGGACTACCGAGCAGTACTTC.

This chain joins TRBV6-5 and TRBJ1-6, with D possibly TRBD1 on 6 matching bases. Germline V gene data show CDR1 as MNHEY and CDR2 as SVGAGI. CDR3 size: 14 residues. The V gene lost 7 bases and the J gene lost 9 bases, with 16 bases spanning the gap. In DNA, the CDR3 is TGTGCCAGCAACCGAAGGGACATGACTTCACCCCTCCACTTT. It yields the protein CASNRRDMTSPLHF.

The chain is built from TRBV19 and TRBJ2-1; TRBD2 agrees at 8 bases. The CDR3 sequence is 15 residues long. The germline CDR1 and CDR2 sequences are LNHDA and SQIVND (reference sequence). The ends lost 5 bases at V and 6 bases at J; junction bases unmatched: 9. CDR3: CASSSSGGRSNEQFF. In nucleotides, the CDR3 is TGTGCCAGTAGTTCCTCGGGGGGGCGTAGCAATGAGCAGTTCTTC.

The chain employs TRBV9 and TRBJ1-2; a weak D match, TRBD1 (5 bases). The CDR3 covers 11 residues. Per the germline V gene, CDR1 is SGDLS and CDR2 is YYNGEE. Deletions cut 4 bases from V and 6 bases from J, with 7 bases between. In nucleotides, the CDR3 is TGTGCCAGCAGCCGGGGGGATGGCTACACCTTC. Translation: CASSRGDGYTF.

The chain is built from TRBV18 and TRBJ1-6; D gene unclear. V lost 2 bases to trimming and J lost 8 bases, with 13 bases between them. The CDR3 runs 15 residues. Germline loops: CDR1 KGHSH, CDR2 LQKENI. The CDR3 here is CASSPGWRADSPLHF. The CDR3 DNA reads TGTGCCAGCTCACCAGGGTGGAGGGCTGATTCACCCCTCCACTTT.

About this clone itself: The junction and the germline gene differ at one end; a read error may be behind it. This sequence joins TRBV13 and TRBJ2-5; 7 bases match TRBD2. Germline CDR1 PRHDT, CDR2 FYEKMQ (reference sequence). The CDR3 consists of 18 residues. CDR3 DNA: TGTGCCAGCAGCGAGGGCACCACCAGGAACCCGGAACTCGGACTAGAAGACTTC. Translating gives CASSEGTTRNPELGLEDF.

The chain has TRBV6-1 and TRBJ1-1, with D uncertain. The CDR3 contains 13 residues. Germline assignment: CDR1 MNHNS and CDR2 SASEGT. With 4 bases removed from V and 8 bases from J, the gap between germline ends came to 14 bases. CDR3 DNA: TGTGCCAGCAGTGTACTGTGGGAGGCCGAAGCTTTCTTT. It specifies CASSVLWEAEAFF.

This chain links TRBV5-4 with TRBJ2-5; the match to TRBD1 covers 10 bases. J was trimmed by 5 bases and V by 0 bases; bases with no gene match: 4. Germline assignment: CDR1 SGHNT and CDR2 YYREEE (reference sequence). The CDR3 is made up of 15 amino acids. This chain's CDR3 is CASSLGDRGSETQYF. CDR3 DNA sequence: TGTGCCAGCAGCTTGGGGGACAGGGGTAGCGAGACCCAGTACTTC.

The gene calls are TRBV6-1 and TRBJ2-7; 8 bases fit TRBD2. The germline gives CDR1 MNHNS, CDR2 SASEGT. V lost 6 bases to trimming and J lost 2 bases; unmatched junction nucleotides: 9. The CDR3 length is 15 residues. CDR3 sequence (DNA): TGTGCCAGCAGGAATCCCGGGACTAGAGCCTACGAGCAGTACTTC. It is translated as CASRNPGTRAYEQYF.